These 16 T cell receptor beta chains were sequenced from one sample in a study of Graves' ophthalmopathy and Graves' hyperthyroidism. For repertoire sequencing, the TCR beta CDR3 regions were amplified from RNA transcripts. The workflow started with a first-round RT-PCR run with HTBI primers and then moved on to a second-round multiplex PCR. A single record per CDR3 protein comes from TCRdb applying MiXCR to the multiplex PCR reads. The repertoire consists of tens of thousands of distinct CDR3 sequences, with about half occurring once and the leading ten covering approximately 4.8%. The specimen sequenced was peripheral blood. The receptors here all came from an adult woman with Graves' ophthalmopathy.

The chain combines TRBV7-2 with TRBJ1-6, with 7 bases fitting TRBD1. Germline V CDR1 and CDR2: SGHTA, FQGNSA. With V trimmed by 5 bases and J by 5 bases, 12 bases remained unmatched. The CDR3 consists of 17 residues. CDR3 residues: CASSGSGTASNNSPLHF. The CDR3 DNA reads TGTGCCAGCAGCGGGAGCGGGACAGCCTCTAATAATTCACCCCTCCACTTT.

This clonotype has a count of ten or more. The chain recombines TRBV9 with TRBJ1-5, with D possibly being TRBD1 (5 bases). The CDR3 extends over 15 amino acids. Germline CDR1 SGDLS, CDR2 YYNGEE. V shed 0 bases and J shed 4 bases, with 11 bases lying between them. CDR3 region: CASSVGWGENQPQHF. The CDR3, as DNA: TGTGCCAGCAGCGTAGGATGGGGGGAGAATCAGCCCCAGCATTTT.

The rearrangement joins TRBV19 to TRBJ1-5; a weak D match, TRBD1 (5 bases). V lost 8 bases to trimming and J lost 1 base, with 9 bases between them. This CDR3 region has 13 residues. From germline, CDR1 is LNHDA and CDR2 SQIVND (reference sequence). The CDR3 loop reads CASQGYSNQPQHF. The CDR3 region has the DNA TGTGCCAGTCAGGGATACAGCAATCAGCCCCAGCATTTT.

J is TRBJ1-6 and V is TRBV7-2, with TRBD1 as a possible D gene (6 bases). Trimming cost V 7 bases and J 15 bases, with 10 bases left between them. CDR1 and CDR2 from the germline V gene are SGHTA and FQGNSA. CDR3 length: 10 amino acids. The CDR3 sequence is CASTRGHLHF. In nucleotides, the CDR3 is TGTGCCAGCACCAGGGGACACCTCCACTTT.

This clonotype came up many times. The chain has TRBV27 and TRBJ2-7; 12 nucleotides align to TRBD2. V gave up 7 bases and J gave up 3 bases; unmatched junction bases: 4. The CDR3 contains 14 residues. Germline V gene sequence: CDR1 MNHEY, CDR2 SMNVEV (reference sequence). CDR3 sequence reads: CASTWTSGNYEQYF. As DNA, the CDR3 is TGTGCCAGCACCTGGACTAGCGGGAACTACGAGCAGTACTTC.

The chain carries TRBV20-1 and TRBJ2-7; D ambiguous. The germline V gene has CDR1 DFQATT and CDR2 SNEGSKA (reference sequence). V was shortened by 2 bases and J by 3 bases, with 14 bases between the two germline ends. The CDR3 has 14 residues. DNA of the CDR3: TGCAGTGCTAGAAGCCATCCTGGAAACTACGAGCAGTACTTC. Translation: CSARSHPGNYEQYF.

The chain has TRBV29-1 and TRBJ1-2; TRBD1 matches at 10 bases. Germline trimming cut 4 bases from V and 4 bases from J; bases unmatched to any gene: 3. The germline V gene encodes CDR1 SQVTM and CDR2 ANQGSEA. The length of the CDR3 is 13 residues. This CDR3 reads CSVVGQGGYGYTF. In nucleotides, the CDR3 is TGCAGCGTTGTTGGACAGGGGGGCTATGGCTACACCTTC.

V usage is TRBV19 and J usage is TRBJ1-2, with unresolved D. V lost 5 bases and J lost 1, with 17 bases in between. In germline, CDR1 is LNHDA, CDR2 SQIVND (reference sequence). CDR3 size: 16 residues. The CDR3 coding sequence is TGTGCCAGTAGTGTAACAATTGCGGGTTTTAACTATGGCTACACCTTC. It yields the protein CASSVTIAGFNYGYTF.

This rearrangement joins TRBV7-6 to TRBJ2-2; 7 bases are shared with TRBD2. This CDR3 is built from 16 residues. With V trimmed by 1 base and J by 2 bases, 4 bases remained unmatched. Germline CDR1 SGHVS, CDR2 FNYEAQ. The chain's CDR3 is CASSLVASGNTGELFF. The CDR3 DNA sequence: TGTGCCAGCAGCTTAGTGGCTAGCGGAAACACCGGGGAGCTGTTTTTT.

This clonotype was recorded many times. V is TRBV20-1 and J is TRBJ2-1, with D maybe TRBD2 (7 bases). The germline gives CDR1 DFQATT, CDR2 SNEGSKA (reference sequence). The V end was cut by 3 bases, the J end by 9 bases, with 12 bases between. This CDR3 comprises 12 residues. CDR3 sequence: CSASIGGREQFF. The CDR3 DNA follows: TGCAGTGCTAGTATCGGGGGGCGTGAGCAGTTCTTC.

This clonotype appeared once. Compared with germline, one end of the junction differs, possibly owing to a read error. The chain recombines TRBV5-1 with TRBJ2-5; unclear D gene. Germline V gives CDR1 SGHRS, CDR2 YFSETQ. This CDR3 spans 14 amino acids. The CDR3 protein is CASSLGGVREIQYF. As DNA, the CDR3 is TGCGCCAGCAGCTTGGGTGGGGTCCGCGAGATCCAGTACTTC.

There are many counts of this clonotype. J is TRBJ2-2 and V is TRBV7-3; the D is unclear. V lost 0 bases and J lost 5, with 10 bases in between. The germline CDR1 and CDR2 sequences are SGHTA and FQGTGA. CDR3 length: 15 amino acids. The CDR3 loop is CASSLTGGTTGELFF. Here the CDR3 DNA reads TGTGCCAGCAGCTTAACCGGCGGCACAACCGGGGAGCTGTTTTTT.

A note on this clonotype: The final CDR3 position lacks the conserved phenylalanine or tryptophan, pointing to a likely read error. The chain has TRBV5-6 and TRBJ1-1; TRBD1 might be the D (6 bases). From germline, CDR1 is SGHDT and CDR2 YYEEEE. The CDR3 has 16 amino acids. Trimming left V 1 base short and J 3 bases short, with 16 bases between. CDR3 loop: CASSLRGSAIDTEAFC. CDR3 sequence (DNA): TGTGCCAGCAGCTTGAGGGGGTCCGCGATTGACACTGAAGCTTTCTGT.

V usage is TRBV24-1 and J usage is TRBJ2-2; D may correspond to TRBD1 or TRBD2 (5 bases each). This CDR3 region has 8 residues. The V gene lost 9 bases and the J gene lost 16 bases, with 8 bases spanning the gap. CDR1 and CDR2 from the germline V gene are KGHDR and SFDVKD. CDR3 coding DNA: TGTGCCACCGGGGACCGGTTTTTT. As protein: CATGDRFF.

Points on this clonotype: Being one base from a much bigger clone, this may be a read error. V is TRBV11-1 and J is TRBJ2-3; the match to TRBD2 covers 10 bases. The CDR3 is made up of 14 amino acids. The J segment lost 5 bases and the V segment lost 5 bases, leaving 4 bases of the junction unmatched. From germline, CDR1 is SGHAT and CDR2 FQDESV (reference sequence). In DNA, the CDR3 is TGTGCCAGCAGCACAGCGGGAGGGAAAGATACGCAGTATTTT. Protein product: CASSTAGGKDTQYF.

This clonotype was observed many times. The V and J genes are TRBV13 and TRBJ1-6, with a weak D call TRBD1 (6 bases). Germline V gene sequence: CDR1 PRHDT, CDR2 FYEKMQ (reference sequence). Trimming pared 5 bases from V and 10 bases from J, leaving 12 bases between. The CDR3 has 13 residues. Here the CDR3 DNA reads TGTGCCAGCAGCCCAGGGGTCGGCTCACCCCTCCACTTT. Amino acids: CASSPGVGSPLHF.